These 19 T cell receptor beta chains share one sample of origin, sequenced in a study of blood T cell repertoires in COVID-19. Data came from immunoSEQ multiplex PCR; TCRdb stores just in-frame clones and leaves some out. The sample shows more than 55,000 clones, 80% to 95% of them seen only once. Specimen: peripheral blood. These receptors originate from a man aged 50 to 60 with active COVID-19.

The chain carries TRBV4-1 and TRBJ2-1; 8 bases are shared with TRBD2. Germline-derived CDR1 and CDR2 are MGHRA and YSYEKL. The CDR3 is made up of 16 amino acids. J gave up 4 bases and V 1 base, and 6 bases lay outside the gene matches. The CDR3, as DNA: TGCGCCAGCAGCCAAGGGGTACTAGCGGAATACAATGAGCAGTTCTTC. Translated, it gives CASSQGVLAEYNEQFF.

The rearrangement uses TRBV6-2 or TRBV6-3 and TRBJ1-2; the D is unclear. V lost 6 bases and J lost 1, with 12 bases in between. Germline V gene data show CDR1 as MNHEY and CDR2 as SVGEGT. The CDR3 runs to 14 residues. This chain's CDR3 is CASSSRSLNYGYTF. As DNA, the CDR3 is TGTGCCAGCAGCTCCCGTAGCCTTAACTATGGCTACACCTTC.

In its sample, this clone was seen a few times. The chain couples TRBV27 to TRBJ2-5; tentative D call: TRBD2 (6 bases). Germline CDR1 is MNHEY and CDR2 is SMNVEV (reference sequence). Trimming left V 6 bases short and J 5 bases short, with 10 bases between. The CDR3 totals 12 residues. The CDR3 DNA is TGTGCCAGCAGGGGGAGGTCGGAGACCCAGTACTTC. Translated, it gives CASRGRSETQYF.

The genes are TRBV6-5 and TRBJ2-3; D uncertain. V lost 1 base, J lost 5 bases, and 13 bases lay in between. The CDR3 is 15 amino acids. Germline V gene lookup returns CDR1 MNHEY and CDR2 SVGAGI. The CDR3, as DNA: TGTGCCAGCAGTTACTACACACCCAGAGGAGATACGCAGTATTTT. Its translation: CASSYYTPRGDTQYF.

The chain uses TRBV28 and TRBJ2-1; TRBD2 aligns across 11 bases. Germline assignment: CDR1 MDHEN and CDR2 SYDVKM. The CDR3 runs 15 residues. With V trimmed by 3 bases and J by 10 bases, 8 bases remained unmatched. CDR3 sequence: CASSFRLAGQEEQFF. CDR3 DNA sequence: TGTGCCAGCAGTTTTCGACTAGCGGGACAAGAAGAGCAGTTCTTC.

The chain links TRBV11-3 to TRBJ1-3; D gene ambiguous. The CDR3 totals 14 residues. Germline V gives CDR1 SGHNT, CDR2 YENEEA. V lost 6 bases and J 2 bases, leaving 11 bases between the germline ends. CDR3 DNA: TGTGCCAGCAGACAAGACACGGCTGGAAACACCATATATTTT. Amino acid sequence: CASRQDTAGNTIYF.

The V call is TRBV28, the J call TRBJ2-5; 8 bases line up with TRBD2. V lost 6 bases to trimming and J lost 5 bases; unmatched junction nucleotides: 11. CDR1 is MDHEN and CDR2 is SYDVKM in the germline V gene. This CDR3 is built from 15 residues. The CDR3 spells CASSSRLANGETQYF. Written as DNA, the CDR3 is TGTGCCAGCAGCTCCCGACTAGCGAATGGGGAGACCCAGTACTTC.

The chain uses TRBV5-5 and TRBJ2-1; 9 positions agree with TRBD1. CDR3 length: 15 residues. Germline trimming cut 4 bases from V and 5 bases from J; bases unmatched to any gene: 7. CDR1 is SGHKS and CDR2 is YYEKEE in the germline V gene (reference sequence). In nucleotides, the CDR3 is TGTGCCAGCAGCATTGGGACAGGGCGCGACAATGAGCAGTTCTTC. It encodes CASSIGTGRDNEQFF.

The J gene is TRBJ1-3, the V gene TRBV15, with 7 bases matching TRBD1. The CDR3 loop spans 14 amino acids. From germline, CDR1 is LNHNV and CDR2 YYDKDF (reference sequence). Trimming at V came to 9 bases and at J to 2 bases, leaving 7 bases not matched to a gene. As DNA, the CDR3 is TGTGCCACGAAACGGGACAGCGCTGGAAACACCATATATTTT. Residues: CATKRDSAGNTIYF. The complete variable domain, with remaining parts taken from reference TRBV15 and TRBJ1-3, reads DAMVIQNPRYQVTQFGKPVTLSCSQTLNHNVMYWYQQKSSQAPKLLFHYYDKDFNNEADTPDNFQSRRPNTSFCFLDIRSPGLGDTAMYLCATKRDSAGNTIYFGEGSWLTVV.

The V gene is TRBV6-5, the J gene TRBJ2-1; TRBD1 might be the D (5 bases). CDR3 length: 16 residues. Germline assignment: CDR1 MNHEY and CDR2 SVGAGI. V lost 0 bases and J lost 7, with 16 bases in between. The CDR3 coding sequence is TGTGCCAGCAGTTACTCACGGAATGGGGCATGGAATGAGCAGTTCTTC. It is translated as CASSYSRNGAWNEQFF.

The chain joins TRBV6-5 to TRBJ1-2, with D uncertain. This CDR3 is 16 amino acids long. The germline V and J ends were trimmed by 2 bases and 0 bases, with 13 bases remaining between them. Germline CDR1 is MNHEY and CDR2 is SVGAGI. CDR3 protein: CASSYLRGVANYGYTF. CDR3 DNA: TGTGCCAGCAGTTACCTTCGGGGAGTAGCTAACTATGGCTACACCTTC.

The chain links TRBV28 to TRBJ2-5, with TRBD2 matching 8 bases. The CDR3 is made up of 14 amino acids. Trimming cost V 4 bases and J 5 bases; bases outside gene matches: 6. Germline loops: CDR1 MDHEN, CDR2 SYDVKM. The CDR3 DNA reads TGTGCCAGCAGTTCCCCAGCGGGAGTTGAGACCCAGTACTTC. It is translated as CASSSPAGVETQYF.

The chain combines TRBV19 with TRBJ2-2; D gene ambiguous. From germline, CDR1 is LNHDA and CDR2 SQIVND (reference sequence). The CDR3 is 14 residues long. The ends were cut back, 4 bases at V and 2 bases at J, with 8 bases in the middle. CDR3: CASSKQANTGELFF. The CDR3 DNA reads as TGTGCCAGTAGTAAGCAGGCCAACACCGGGGAGCTGTTTTTT.

The count of this clone is one. CDR3 in DNA: TGTGCCAGCAGCTCCGGACTGACCGGGGAGCTGTTTTTT. Its translation is CASSSGLTGELFF. The chain recombines TRBV7-3 with TRBJ2-2, with a tentative D call TRBD2 (5 bases). Germline lookup yields CDR1 SGHTA and CDR2 FQGTGA. V gave up 4 bases and J gave up 5 bases, with 8 bases separating them. This CDR3 has 13 amino acids.

The rearrangement uses TRBV5-1 and TRBJ2-5; 9 bases line up with TRBD1. CDR3 size: 13 residues. The germline CDR1 and CDR2 sequences are SGHRS and YFSETQ. Trimming cost V 4 bases and J 4 bases; bases outside gene matches: 2. The CDR3, as DNA: TGCGCCAGCAGCGAGGACAGGGGAGAGACCCAGTACTTC. Its protein is CASSEDRGETQYF.

The chain combines TRBV4-1 with TRBJ2-7, with 8 bases identical to TRBD1. The length of the CDR3 is 16 residues. The V gene's germline CDR1 is MGHRA and CDR2 YSYEKL. The V gene end was trimmed by 0 bases and the J gene end by 4 bases; junction bases not matched to a gene: 8. CDR3 sequence reads: CASSQDRQGAFYEQYF. CDR3 in DNA: TGCGCCAGCAGCCAAGATCGTCAGGGGGCCTTTTACGAGCAGTACTTC.

The chain employs TRBV5-5 and TRBJ1-5; 7 bases line up with TRBD1. CDR1 and CDR2 from the germline V gene are SGHKS and YYEKEE (reference sequence). The length of the CDR3 is 15 residues. J gave up 5 bases and V 3 bases, and 8 bases lay outside the gene matches. The CDR3 nucleotides read TGTGCCAGCAGCTCGGGACAGCTCAGGCATCAGCCCCAGCATTTT. Amino acids: CASSSGQLRHQPQHF.

The V and J genes are TRBV7-2 and TRBJ1-5; TRBD1 matches at 10 bases. CDR1 is SGHTA, CDR2 FQGNSA, per germline. The CDR3 sequence is 17 residues long. V shed 2 bases, J shed 6 bases, and the junction held 10 bases outside the gene matches. CDR3 residues: CASSLKGGTGVLQPQHF. The CDR3 nucleotides are TGTGCCAGCAGCTTAAAAGGGGGGACAGGGGTCCTTCAGCCCCAGCATTTT. Together with reference TRBV7-2 and TRBJ1-5, the CDR3 gives the full variable domain: GAGVSQSPSNKVTEKGKDVELRCDPISGHTALYWYRQSLGQGLEFLIYFQGNSAPDKSGLPSDRFSAERTGGSVSTLTIQRTQQEDSAVYLCASSLKGGTGVLQPQHFGDGTRLSIL.

The rearrangement joins TRBV2 to TRBJ2-1, with D possibly TRBD1 on 6 matching bases. This CDR3 has 14 amino acids. Trimming shortened V by 7 bases and J by 4 bases, and 14 bases separated the two germline ends. Germline CDR1 SNHLY, CDR2 FYNNEI. For the CDR3, the DNA is TGTGCCAGCAAGGGGAGACAGGCGTACAATGAGCAGTTCTTC. Translated: CASKGRQAYNEQFF. Drawing the rest from reference TRBV2 and TRBJ2-1, the complete variable domain is EPEVTQTPSHQVTQMGQEVILRCVPISNHLYFYWYRQILGQKVEFLVSFYNNEISEKSEIFDDQFSVERPDGSNFTLKIRSTKLEDSAMYFCASKGRQAYNEQFFGPGTRLTVL.